This T cell receptor beta chain came from a study of T cells in Graves' hyperthyroidism and ophthalmopathy. This clonotype was found many times. RNA transcripts served as the template for amplifying TCR beta CDR3 regions. When the TCR CDR3 underwent first-round RT-PCR, the HTBI primer set was used. TCRdb re-called the multiplex PCR reads with MiXCR, one entry per CDR3 protein. The data hold more than 300,000 distinct CDR3 sequences, with about 14% observed a single time. The study excluded patients with uncontrolled infection, other autoimmune disease, pregnancy or lactation. The V segment lost 1 base and the J segment 5 bases; nucleotides outside the gene matches: 7. Germline V CDR1 and CDR2: MNHNS, SASEGT. This CDR3 region has 16 residues.

Input material: blood. The TCR sequence derives from a woman aged 25 to 39 with Graves' ophthalmopathy. This chain joins TRBV6-1 and TRBJ2-5, with 10 positions matching TRBD2. DNA of the CDR3: TGTGCCAGCAGTGAAGGCTCTAGCGGGGGTGTGGAGACCCAGTACTTC. This codes for CASSEGSSGGVETQYF.